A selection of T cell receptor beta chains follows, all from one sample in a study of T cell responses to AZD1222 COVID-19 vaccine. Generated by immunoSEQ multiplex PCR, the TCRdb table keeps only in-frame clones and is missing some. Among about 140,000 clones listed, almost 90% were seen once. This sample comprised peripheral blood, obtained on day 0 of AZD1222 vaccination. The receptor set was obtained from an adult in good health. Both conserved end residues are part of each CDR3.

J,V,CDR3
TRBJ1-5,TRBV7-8,CASSLGGTDHTSNQPQHF
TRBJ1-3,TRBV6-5,CASGNNGNTIYF
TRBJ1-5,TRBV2,CASGRSQPQHF
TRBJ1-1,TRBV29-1,CSVDWGEAFF
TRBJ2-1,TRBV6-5,CASSPRTGKINEQFF
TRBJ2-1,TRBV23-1,CASGKNRGHSYNEQFF
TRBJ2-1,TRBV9,CASSLRGFGYNEQFF
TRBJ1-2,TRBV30,CAWRTNYGYTF
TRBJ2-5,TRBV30,CAWSPPRRAKETQYF
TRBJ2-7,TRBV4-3,CASSLAAGAYEQYF
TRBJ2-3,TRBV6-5,CASSYHTRRDTQYF
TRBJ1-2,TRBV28,CASSFDDYGYTF
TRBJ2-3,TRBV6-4,CASSEEGAGGDTQYF
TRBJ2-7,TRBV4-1,CASSPLAGVMSVYEQYF
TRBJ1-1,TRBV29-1,CSVLGQGVAEAFF
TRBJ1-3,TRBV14,CASSQVRVTGERNTIYF
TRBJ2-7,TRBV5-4,CASSNGYEQYF
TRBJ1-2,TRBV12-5,CASGTGPGYGYTF
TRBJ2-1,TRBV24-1,CATSDFGGSVCWFF
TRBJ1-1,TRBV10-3,CAARQGDTEAFF
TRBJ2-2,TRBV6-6,CASSYGTDTGELFF
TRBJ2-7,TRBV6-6,CASSFPQGQTYEQYF
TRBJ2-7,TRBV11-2,CASAGGWGQRSYEQYF
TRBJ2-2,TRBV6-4,CASSDRGNTGELFF
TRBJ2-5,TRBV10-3,CAISKNPGIGETQYF
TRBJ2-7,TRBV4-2,CASSQGQGAIEQYF
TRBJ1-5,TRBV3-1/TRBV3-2,CASSRGDQPQHF
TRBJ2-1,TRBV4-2,CASSLAGGGNEQFF